The 27 T cell receptor beta chains in this list originate from one sample, sequenced in a study of blood T cell repertoires in COVID-19. Repertoires were generated with immunoSEQ multiplex PCR, while TCRdb's copy carries only in-frame clones and drops some. The sample carries 200,000 to 300,000 clones, more than 70% recorded once. Sequenced material: PBMCs or T cells enriched from blood (not recorded which). The source of these receptors is a middle-aged woman with acute COVID-19.

In its sample, this clone was seen a few times. The V call is TRBV15, the J call TRBJ1-4; 8 bases are a match to TRBD1. The germline CDR1 and CDR2 sequences are LNHNV and YYDKDF (reference sequence). CDR3 size: 14 residues. With V trimmed by 7 bases and J by 4 bases, 5 bases remained unmatched. The CDR3 here is CATTPTGVNEKLFF. CDR3 coding DNA: TGTGCCACCACCCCGACAGGGGTTAATGAAAAACTGTTTTTT.

The rearrangement joins TRBV30 to TRBJ1-5; 7 bases match TRBD1. The ends lost 4 bases at V and 6 bases at J; junction bases unmatched: 6. The CDR3 consists of 13 residues. Germline assignment: CDR1 GTSNPN and CDR2 SVGIG (reference sequence). CDR3 in amino acids: CAWNAGGRQPQHF. CDR3 in DNA: TGTGCCTGGAACGCAGGGGGACGTCAGCCCCAGCATTTT.

The V and J genes are TRBV24-1 and TRBJ2-3, with TRBD1 matching over 9 bases. The CDR3 loop spans 17 amino acids. Germline V gene lookup returns CDR1 KGHDR and CDR2 SFDVKD. V gave up 1 base and J gave up 0 bases; unmatched junction bases: 4. In DNA form, the CDR3 reads TGTGCCACCAGTGATTTTAGGGACAGGGTTAGCACAGATACGCAGTATTTT. It codes for CATSDFRDRVSTDTQYF.

This sequence joins TRBV29-1 and TRBJ1-1; D remains ambiguous. CDR1 and CDR2 from the germline V gene are SQVTM and ANQGSEA. V shed 2 bases and J shed 0 bases, with 7 bases lying between them. There are 13 residues in the CDR3. The DNA of the CDR3 is TGCAGCGTTGAAAGAGGGCTGAACACTGAAGCTTTCTTT. Translation gives CSVERGLNTEAFF.

The J gene is TRBJ1-5, the V gene TRBV7-8, with D perhaps TRBD1 (5 bases). V lost 5 bases and J lost 8, with 19 bases in between. Germline assignment: CDR1 SGHVS and CDR2 FQNEAQ. CDR3 length equals 15 residues. DNA for the CDR3: TGTGCCAGCAGCCCAATTGTGGGGGGAATGGAGCCCCAGCATTTT. This codes for CASSPIVGGMEPQHF.

The J gene is TRBJ2-3, the V gene TRBV3-1 (or the pseudogene TRBV3-2), with 7 positions matching TRBD2. CDR3 size: 17 residues. Looked up from germline, CDR1 is LGHDT and CDR2 is YNNKEL (reference sequence). The J segment lost 0 bases and the V segment lost 0 bases, leaving 6 bases of the junction unmatched. This CDR3 reads CASSQDLAEVSTDTQYF. DNA for the CDR3: TGTGCCAGCAGCCAAGATCTAGCGGAGGTTAGCACAGATACGCAGTATTTT.

This sequence joins TRBV30 and TRBJ1-5; D might be TRBD1 (6 bases). V was cut by 5 bases and J by 5 bases, with 13 bases left in between. Germline V gives CDR1 GTSNPN, CDR2 SVGIG (reference sequence). CDR3 size: 13 residues. Here the CDR3 reads CAWGQQGYQPQHF. The CDR3 region has the DNA TGTGCCTGGGGACAGCAGGGTTATCAGCCCCAGCATTTT.

V usage is TRBV18 and J usage is TRBJ2-1, with D possibly matching TRBD2 (5 bases). Deletions cut 4 bases from V and 5 bases from J, with 12 bases between. CDR1 is KGHSH, CDR2 LQKENI, per germline. This CDR3 has 14 amino acids. The DNA for the CDR3 is TGTGCCAGCTCACGTGGGAGCTTAAACAATGAGCAGTTCTTC. This translates into CASSRGSLNNEQFF.

This clone was counted many times. The chain couples TRBV5-4 to TRBJ2-5, with TRBD2 matching over 11 bases. The V gene end was trimmed by 9 bases and the J gene end by 4 bases; junction bases not matched to a gene: 8. CDR1 is SGHNT, CDR2 YYREEE, per germline (reference sequence). There are 14 residues in the CDR3. CDR3 loop: CATRPGLAVETQYF. The CDR3 DNA follows: TGTGCCACCCGACCGGGACTAGCGGTAGAGACCCAGTACTTC.

This clone was seen a single time. The chain joins TRBV9 to TRBJ1-4; TRBD1 agrees at 9 bases. V gave up 1 base and J gave up 3 bases; unmatched junction bases: 13. The CDR3 contains 19 residues. The germline V gene encodes CDR1 SGDLS and CDR2 YYNGEE. The chain's CDR3 is CASSVLPRDRDRANEKLFF. The CDR3 nucleotides are TGTGCCAGCAGCGTACTCCCACGTGACCGGGACAGGGCTAATGAAAAACTGTTTTTT.

The V gene is TRBV24-1, the J gene TRBJ2-3; D uncertain. This CDR3 is built from 13 residues. The germline V gene has CDR1 KGHDR and CDR2 SFDVKD. Trimming removed 0 bases from V and 2 bases from J, with 2 bases in between. Here the CDR3 DNA reads TGTGCCACCAGTGATTTGCTCACAGATACGCAGTATTTT. Translating it yields CATSDLLTDTQYF.

The genes are TRBV30 and TRBJ1-2; D ambiguous. Germline V gene lookup returns CDR1 GTSNPN and CDR2 SVGIG (reference sequence). The ends were cut back, 0 bases at V and 4 bases at J, with 3 bases in the middle. The CDR3 length is 11 residues. CDR3 coding DNA: TGTGCCTGGAGTGTACTCTATGGCTACACCTTC. Amino acid sequence: CAWSVLYGYTF.

The chain is built from TRBV4-2 and TRBJ1-1, with 7 bases that match TRBD1. The CDR3 is 15 amino acids. Germline V gene sequence: CDR1 LGHNA, CDR2 YNFKEQ. Trimming took 2 bases from V and 1 from J; bases not matched to a gene: 4. The CDR3 sequence is CASSQPGQKNTEAFF. The DNA for the CDR3 is TGTGCCAGCAGCCAACCGGGACAGAAGAACACTGAAGCTTTCTTT.

The gene calls are TRBV28 and TRBJ1-1, with D unclear. This CDR3 is 12 amino acids long. The germline V gene encodes CDR1 MDHEN and CDR2 SYDVKM. Trimming left V 2 bases short and J 10 bases short, with 11 bases between. The CDR3 bases are TGTGCCAGCAGTTTAGTCATGAGGATAGCTTTCTTT. It specifies CASSLVMRIAFF.

The chain joins TRBV30 to TRBJ2-1, with a possible D match to TRBD2 (5 bases). The CDR3 is 14 residues long. V lost 0 bases and J 9 bases, leaving 15 bases between the germline ends. Germline V gives CDR1 GTSNPN, CDR2 SVGIG (reference sequence). CDR3 nucleotide sequence: TGTGCCTGGAGTGTACGGGATCGGGATTCTGAGCAGTTCTTC. Protein sequence: CAWSVRDRDSEQFF.

The chain recombines TRBV5-4 with TRBJ2-1; the D gene is possibly TRBD1 (6 bases). From germline, CDR1 is SGHNT and CDR2 YYREEE (reference sequence). Trimming removed 1 base at V and 0 bases at J, with 11 bases between. This CDR3 contains 16 residues. The CDR3 reads CASSLLLDSSYNEQFF. CDR3 coding DNA: TGTGCCAGCAGCTTGTTGCTGGACAGCTCCTACAATGAGCAGTTCTTC.

The chain employs TRBV30 and TRBJ2-1; 11 positions agree with TRBD2. Germline CDR1 and CDR2: GTSNPN and SVGIG (reference sequence). This CDR3 is built from 14 residues. V lost 2 bases to trimming and J lost 7 bases; unmatched junction nucleotides: 4. CDR3 nucleotides: TGTGCCTGGAGTCCGTGGACTAGCGGGAATGAGCAGTTCTTC. It translates to CAWSPWTSGNEQFF. The full variable domain, in which reference TRBV30 and TRBJ2-1 provide the parts outside the CDR3, is SQTIHQWPATLVQPVGSPLSLECTVEGTSNPNLYWYRQAAGRGLQLLFYSVGIGQISSEVPQNLSASRPQDRQFILSSKKLLLSDSGFYLCAWSPWTSGNEQFFGPGTRLTVL.

This chain connects TRBV13 to TRBJ2-7; 7 positions agree with TRBD2. V shed 2 bases, J shed 2 bases, and the junction held 6 bases outside the gene matches. The CDR3 contains 15 residues. Looked up from germline, CDR1 is PRHDT and CDR2 is FYEKMQ (reference sequence). The CDR3 DNA reads as TGTGCCAGCAGCTTACGGGTAGCGGGTACCTACGAGCAGTACTTC. Its protein product is CASSLRVAGTYEQYF.

The chain employs TRBV28 and TRBJ2-1; weak D call: TRBD2 (6 bases). This CDR3 is 16 amino acids long. V gave up 4 bases and J gave up 7 bases, with 20 bases separating them. Per germline, CDR1 MDHEN and CDR2 SYDVKM. The CDR3 DNA reads TGTGCCAGCAGTTCACACACGCCGGAGGGGAAGAATGAGCAGTTCTTC. Protein product: CASSSHTPEGKNEQFF.

V usage is TRBV9 and J usage is TRBJ2-2; the match to TRBD2 covers 12 bases. V was clipped by 4 bases and J by 2 bases; unmatched bases: 12. Germline-derived CDR1 and CDR2 are SGDLS and YYNGEE. The CDR3 runs 19 residues. As DNA, the CDR3 is TGTGCCAGCAGCCCCCGGCGAGGACTAGCGGGGACCAACACCGGGGAGCTGTTTTTT. This encodes CASSPRRGLAGTNTGELFF.

The rearrangement joins TRBV5-4 to TRBJ2-7, with 8 positions matching TRBD2. Germline assignment: CDR1 SGHNT and CDR2 YYREEE (reference sequence). The CDR3 consists of 15 residues. The junction had 10 bases not matched to a gene; V was cut back by 4 bases and J by 4 bases. The CDR3 DNA sequence: TGTGCCAGCAGCGCAGGCGGGACTAGTTGGTACGAGCAGTACGTC. Amino acid sequence: CASSAGGTSWYEQYV.

A single count supports this clone. The chain links TRBV19 to TRBJ1-2; the match to TRBD1 covers 7 bases. Germline lookup yields CDR1 LNHDA and CDR2 SQIVND (reference sequence). Trimming took 7 bases from V and 7 from J; bases not matched to a gene: 9. This CDR3 is 13 amino acids long. CDR3 in amino acids: CASTTGDRAGYTF. Here the CDR3 DNA reads TGTGCCAGTACTACTGGAGACAGGGCTGGCTACACCTTC.

In regard to this clone: A clone one base away is much larger, so this may be a read error. The rearrangement joins TRBV6-5 to TRBJ1-1, with D perhaps TRBD1 (5 bases). Trimming stripped 2 bases from V and 5 bases from J, with 6 bases between. There are 12 residues in the CDR3. The germline gives CDR1 MNHEY, CDR2 SVGAGI. The CDR3 loop reads CASSYGGTEAFF. The DNA of the CDR3 is TGTGCCAGCAGTTACGGGGGGACTGAAGCTTTCTTT.

The chain has TRBV9 and TRBJ2-2; TRBD2 matches 8 bases. Germline V lookup: CDR1 SGDLS, CDR2 YYNGEE. The V and J ends lost 0 bases and 5 bases, in that order; junction bases with no gene match: 6. The CDR3 is 16 residues long. The CDR3 nucleotides are TGTGCCAGCAGCGTAGTGGGACTAGAAGGTACCGGGGAGCTGTTTTTT. Protein: CASSVVGLEGTGELFF.

The V call is TRBV24-1, the J call TRBJ2-1, with D perhaps TRBD2 (6 bases). Germline V gene lookup returns CDR1 KGHDR and CDR2 SFDVKD. V lost 1 base, J lost 5 bases, and 17 bases lay in between. The CDR3 contains 17 residues. The CDR3 here is CATSDFGWRGSHNEQFF. CDR3 nucleotide sequence: TGTGCCACCAGTGATTTCGGTTGGCGGGGCTCTCACAATGAGCAGTTCTTC.

This chain uses TRBV10-3 with TRBJ1-2; perhaps TRBD1 as D (6 bases). Looked up from germline, CDR1 is ENHRY and CDR2 is SYGVKD. The CDR3 loop spans 13 amino acids. V gave up 6 bases and J gave up 6 bases, with 14 bases separating them. The CDR3 DNA sequence: TGTGCCATCAGCGAAGACAGGAACAATGGCTACACCTTC. Translating it yields CAISEDRNNGYTF.

V and J are TRBV5-4 and TRBJ1-1; 9 positions match TRBD1. The CDR3 contains 14 residues. J was trimmed by 9 bases and V by 4 bases; bases with no gene match: 10. From germline, CDR1 is SGHNT and CDR2 YYREEE (reference sequence). The DNA for the CDR3 is TGTGCCAGCAGCCCCGGACAGGGGTTAGACAAAGCTTTCTTT. Amino acid sequence: CASSPGQGLDKAFF.